These 7 T cell receptor beta chains share one sample of origin, sequenced in a study of Ad26.COV2.S vaccination and SARS-CoV-2 variants. Clones were read by immunoSEQ multiplex PCR, and TCRdb kept only the in-frame ones, dropping some. The sample carries 400,000 to 450,000 clones, roughly 90% recorded once. Treatment meaning: over 15 received Ad26.COV2.S at low or high dose, single or two shots; roughly 5 received placebo; per-sample allocation not given. The study sampled participants on day 63 after the first vaccine or placebo injection. The input for sequencing was peripheral blood, taken in a trial of Ad26.COV2.S vaccine versus placebo. These receptors originate from a person aged 18-65 years who received the Ad26.COV2.S COVID-19 vaccine or a placebo.

This chain connects TRBV10-3 to TRBJ1-2, with 12 positions matching TRBD1. V was clipped by 0 bases and J by 8 bases; unmatched bases: 4. Germline CDR1 ENHRY, CDR2 SYGVKD. The CDR3 is 15 residues long. The CDR3 sequence is CAISESGTGGGGYTF. CDR3 coding DNA: TGTGCCATCAGTGAGTCGGGGACAGGGGGCGGAGGCTACACCTTC.

The V gene is TRBV5-8, the J gene TRBJ2-1; D possibly corresponds to TRBD2 (5 bases). From germline, CDR1 is SGHTS and CDR2 YDEGEE. With 1 base removed from V and 3 bases from J, the gap between germline ends came to 11 bases. The CDR3 runs 15 residues. CDR3 DNA sequence: TGTGCCAGCAGCTTGCTGCTAGCAAACTACAATGAGCAGTTCTTC. It translates to CASSLLLANYNEQFF.

J is TRBJ2-7 and V is TRBV20-1; a weak D match, TRBD2 (5 bases). The CDR3 length is 13 residues. Between the trimmed V and J ends, which lost 3 bases and 7 bases, there was a span of 16 bases. Germline V lookup: CDR1 DFQATT, CDR2 SNEGSKA (reference sequence). In DNA, the CDR3 is TGCAGTGCTAGTGGAGGCATTCTGGTGGAGCAGTACTTC. The encoded protein is CSASGGILVEQYF.

The chain has TRBV5-4 and TRBJ2-1; D might be TRBD2 (6 bases). The germline V gene has CDR1 SGHNT and CDR2 YYREEE (reference sequence). CDR3 length equals 15 residues. The germline V and J ends were trimmed by 4 bases and 5 bases, with 16 bases remaining between them. CDR3: CASSPPGVHDNEQFF. CDR3 bases: TGTGCCAGCAGCCCGCCGGGGGTTCACGACAATGAGCAGTTCTTC.

The CDR3 DNA reads TGTGCCAGCAGTACAGGGGATCACGAGCAGTACTTC. Translated: CASSTGDHEQYF. The rearrangement links TRBV7-9 to TRBJ2-7; 7 bases fit TRBD1. V lost 6 bases, J lost 5 bases, and 4 bases stayed unmatched. This CDR3 has 12 amino acids. Germline V gene sequence: CDR1 SEHNR, CDR2 FQNEAQ (reference sequence).

This chain's CDR3 is CASSYPPGKGEKLFF. The CDR3 bases are TGTGCCAGCAGTTACCCCCCCGGGAAAGGGGAAAAACTGTTTTTT. V is TRBV6-6 and J is TRBJ1-4, with D unclear. The CDR3 consists of 15 residues. Trimming left V 2 bases short and J 8 bases short, with 15 bases between. Looked up from germline, CDR1 is MNHNY and CDR2 is SVGAGI (reference sequence).

Note on this clone: A junction boundary mismatches the germline segment, possibly from a read error. The rearrangement links TRBV6-5 to TRBJ1-2; D perhaps matches TRBD1 (5 bases). This CDR3 is 11 amino acids long. The V gene's germline CDR1 is MNHEY and CDR2 SVGAGI. CDR3 in amino acids: CASSYGGPPFF. As DNA, the CDR3 is TGTGCCAGCAGTTACGGGGGACCGCCCTTCTTC.